These T cell receptor beta chains were read from a single sample in a study of cytomegalovirus exposure and HLA in healthy donors. The assay was immunoSEQ multiplex PCR, and TCRdb's table has in-frame clones only and misses some. Of about 90,000 clones in the sample, approximately 84% are singletons; the top ten hold 2% to 2.5%. Material: PBMCs. The receptor source for this set is a man younger than 35 in good health and CMV-seronegative. Both conserved end residues are part of each CDR3. Fields, in order: clone size, V gene, D gene, J gene, CDR3 protein, CDR3 DNA. A D gene is named only where the DNA matches it firmly. Clone size is shown for a subset of rows, as once, few, many or a class of expanded clone.

>NA|TRBV19|TRBD2|TRBJ2-1
CASSPTGTRHEQFF
TGTGCCAGTAGTCCGACGGGGACTAGACACGAGCAGTTCTTC
>NA|TRBV19|NA|TRBJ1-2
CASSKPGGVGYTF
TGTGCCAGTAGTAAGCCCGGGGGGGTAGGCTACACCTTC
>NA|TRBV11-2|NA|TRBJ1-1
CASSPVFRNTEAFF
TGTGCCAGCAGCCCCGTGTTCAGAAACACTGAAGCTTTCTTT
>NA|TRBV6-1|TRBD1|TRBJ2-7
CASSGRTGPYEQYF
TGTGCCAGCAGTGGCCGGACAGGGCCCTACGAGCAGTACTTC
>NA|TRBV12-5|NA|TRBJ1-3
CASGRIANSGNTIYF
TGTGCTAGTGGCCGTATAGCCAACTCTGGAAACACCATATATTTT
>few|TRBV27|NA|TRBJ1-5
CASSLNRQTDRQHF
TGTGCCAGCAGTTTAAACAGACAAACAGACCGCCAGCATTTT
>NA|TRBV6-1|NA|TRBJ2-7
CASRSQGLSYEQYF
TGTGCCAGCAGATCCCAGGGGCTCTCTTACGAGCAGTACTTC
>few|TRBV11-2|NA|TRBJ2-5
CASRSNKETQYF
TGTGCCAGCAGAAGTAACAAAGAGACCCAGTACTTC
>NA|TRBV4-2|NA|TRBJ2-5
CASSQDGAGETQYF
TGTGCCAGCAGCCAAGATGGTGCGGGAGAGACCCAGTACTTC
>NA|TRBV29-1|TRBD1|TRBJ1-4
CSVTGGPTNEKLFF
TGCAGCGTTACAGGGGGCCCAACTAATGAAAAACTGTTTTTT
>NA|TRBV6-6|TRBD2|TRBJ2-3
CASNLGLAGYTQYF
TGTGCCAGCAACCTCGGACTAGCGGGCTATACGCAGTATTTT
>NA|TRBV7-9|TRBD1|TRBJ1-2
CASSSELGQGKPNYGYTF
TGTGCCAGCAGCTCGGAATTGGGACAGGGGAAACCTAACTATGGCTACACCTTC
>NA|TRBV5-1|NA|TRBJ2-7
CASGNGQLFYEQYF
TGCGCCAGCGGAAATGGACAGCTCTTCTACGAGCAGTACTTC
>NA|TRBV10-3|NA|TRBJ1-1
CAIRELNTEAFF
TGTGCCATCAGAGAACTAAACACTGAAGCTTTCTTT
>NA|TRBV7-2|TRBD2|TRBJ2-2
CASRTSGRASGELFF
TGTGCCAGCAGGACTAGCGGGAGGGCCTCCGGGGAGCTGTTTTTT
>NA|TRBV7-2|NA|TRBJ2-5
CASSPLFVQETQYF
TGTGCCAGCAGCCCACTCTTCGTCCAAGAGACCCAGTACTTC
>NA|TRBV7-7|NA|TRBJ2-1
CASSRGTMAGRSYNEQFF
TGTGCTAGCAGTCGAGGTACGATGGCGGGAAGGTCCTACAATGAGCAGTTCTTC
>NA|TRBV28|TRBD2|TRBJ2-2
CASSGRLAGVNTGELFF
TGTGCCAGCAGTGGGCGACTAGCGGGAGTTAACACCGGGGAGCTGTTTTTT
>NA|TRBV6-5|NA|TRBJ1-2
CASSYLGRSGYTF
TGTGCCAGCAGTTACTTGGGGCGAAGTGGCTACACCTTC
>NA|TRBV28|TRBD2|TRBJ2-7
CASSPPGLVYEQYF
TGTGCCAGCAGTCCCCCGGGACTAGTATACGAGCAGTACTTC
>NA|TRBV27|TRBD2|TRBJ2-2
CASKAGVETGELFF
TGTGCCAGCAAGGCGGGAGTAGAAACCGGGGAGCTGTTTTTT
>NA|TRBV7-6|NA|TRBJ2-5
CASSLFENAGTEQYF
TGTGCCAGCAGCCTCTTTGAGAATGCGGGAACGGAGCAGTACTTC
>NA|TRBV5-1|NA|TRBJ1-1
CASSFADSEAFF
TGCGCCAGCAGCTTCGCGGACTCAGAAGCTTTCTTT
>NA|TRBV28|NA|TRBJ1-1
CAIAAGLIGGVVEAFF
TGTGCCATCGCCGCGGGACTCATAGGAGGAGTGGTTGAAGCTTTCTTT